The 28 T cell receptor beta chains presented below share a single source sample, sequenced in a study of T cells after posttransplantation cyclophosphamide. Assay: immunoSEQ multiplex PCR; the TCRdb copy retains only in-frame clones and omits some. The profile covers some 37,000 clones, none occurring a single time. The sample consisted of PBMCs. The receptor set was obtained from a girl aged 10 to 17 in good health, CMV-negative, and a related stem cell transplant donor.

This clone was seen ten or more times. The rearrangement links TRBV27 to TRBJ1-3; no definite D call. The CDR3 has 15 residues. Germline V lookup: CDR1 MNHEY, CDR2 SMNVEV (reference sequence). Trimming took 5 bases from V and 5 from J, leaving 16 bases between them. CDR3: CASSLIGDERNTIYF. As DNA, the CDR3 is TGTGCCAGCAGTCTCATCGGAGATGAGCGAAACACCATATATTTT.

This clone was detected only a few times. The V and J genes are TRBV9 and TRBJ1-3; TRBD1 aligns across 8 bases. Unmatched junction bases numbered 5, after V lost 6 bases and J lost 0 bases. Germline CDR1 and CDR2: SGDLS and YYNGEE. The CDR3 runs 15 residues. Written as DNA, the CDR3 is TGTGCCAGCAACGCGGACAGGGACTCTGGAAACACCATATATTTT. Its translation is CASNADRDSGNTIYF.

This clone was found many times. The chain combines TRBV5-1 with TRBJ1-6; a possible D gene is TRBD1 (6 bases). The ends were cut back, 0 bases at V and 6 bases at J, with 13 bases in the middle. Germline lookup yields CDR1 SGHRS and CDR2 YFSETQ. This CDR3 comprises 16 residues. The CDR3 reads CASSLGAGALNSPLHF. CDR3 in DNA: TGCGCCAGCAGCTTGGGGGCAGGGGCTCTTAATTCACCCCTCCACTTT. The variable domain in full, with the rest retrieved from reference TRBV5-1 and TRBJ1-6, is KAGVTQTPRYLIKTRGQQVTLSCSPISGHRSVSWYQQTPGQGLQFLFEYFSETQRNKGNFPGRFSGRQFSNSRSEMNVSTLELGDSALYLCASSLGAGALNSPLHFGNGTRLTVT.

The genes are TRBV25-1 and TRBJ1-5; D perhaps matches TRBD1 (6 bases). V lost 6 bases and J lost 7, with 13 bases in between. This CDR3 is built from 13 residues. Germline V CDR1 and CDR2: MGHDK, SYGVNS. The CDR3 sequence: CASSEGGGQPQHF. The CDR3, as DNA: TGTGCCAGCAGCGAGGGGGGAGGGCAGCCCCAGCATTTT.

This clone was picked up many times. The chain has TRBV4-3 and TRBJ2-2; no clear D gene. Trimming removed 4 bases from V and 4 bases from J, with 4 bases in between. Germline lookup yields CDR1 LGHNA and CDR2 YSLEER. This CDR3 is 12 amino acids long. CDR3 DNA: TGCGCCAGCAGCCGCAGCACCGGGGAGCTGTTTTTT. It encodes CASSRSTGELFF.

V gene TRBV7-8 combines with J gene TRBJ1-5; TRBD1 agrees at 10 bases. Germline lookup yields CDR1 SGHVS and CDR2 FQNEAQ. This CDR3 region has 14 residues. V dropped 5 bases and J dropped 5; count of bases not matched to a gene: 3. The CDR3 DNA reads as TGTGCCAGCAGCCCCGACAGGGGGCATCAGCCCCAGCATTTT. It is translated as CASSPDRGHQPQHF.

This clone was seen only a few times. CDR3 region: CSVPLTSVSTDTQYF. In nucleotides, the CDR3 is TGCAGCGTCCCCTTGACTAGCGTTAGCACAGATACGCAGTATTTT. V usage is TRBV29-1 and J usage is TRBJ2-3; 8 positions match TRBD2. The trim removed 6 bases at V and 0 bases at J, leaving 8 bases unmatched. The CDR3 has 15 residues. Germline assignment: CDR1 SQVTM and CDR2 ANQGSEA.

This clone was detected many times. The chain employs TRBV5-1 and TRBJ2-5; 13 bases agree with TRBD2. Trimming took 3 bases from V and 5 from J; bases not matched to a gene: 7. The CDR3 runs 16 residues. Germline values: CDR1 SGHRS, CDR2 YFSETQ. The CDR3 loop is CASSSGLAGPLETQYF. The CDR3 nucleotides read TGCGCCAGCAGCTCGGGACTAGCGGGACCCCTTGAGACCCAGTACTTC.

This clone has a handful of counts. V and J are TRBV4-1 and TRBJ1-2; D not resolved. CDR3 length: 15 amino acids. The germline V and J ends were trimmed by 4 bases and 2 bases, with 14 bases remaining between them. Germline CDR1 reads MGHRA; CDR2 reads YSYEKL. In DNA, the CDR3 is TGCGCCAGCAGCCCTCAGATGGGAGCGAACTATGGCTACACCTTC. The encoded protein is CASSPQMGANYGYTF.

This clone has at least ten counts. The CDR3 DNA follows: TGTGCCAGTAGCCGGACCGGGACAACTGGGGCCAACGTCCTGACTTTC. Protein sequence: CASSRTGTTGANVLTF. This sequence joins TRBV19 and TRBJ2-6; D possibly corresponds to TRBD1 (6 bases). The CDR3 length is 16 residues. Per germline, CDR1 LNHDA and CDR2 SQIVND (reference sequence). Between the trimmed V and J ends, which lost 6 bases and 2 bases, there was a span of 14 bases.

The sample holds many counts of this clone. This chain uses TRBV9 with TRBJ1-3; TRBD1 might be the D (6 bases). The CDR3 spans 17 residues. The V gene's germline CDR1 is SGDLS and CDR2 YYNGEE. Trimming left V 4 bases short and J 0 bases short, with 17 bases between. CDR3 DNA: TGTGCCAGCAGCCCCGAGGGGGACCCTTTCTCTGGAAACACCATATATTTT. It encodes CASSPEGDPFSGNTIYF.

This clone was seen many times. The DNA for the CDR3 is TGCGCCAGCAGCCAAGTGGGCCGGGGGGATTACAATGAGCAGTTCTTC. It yields the protein CASSQVGRGDYNEQFF. The chain is built from TRBV4-3 and TRBJ2-1, with 7 bases matching TRBD2. The CDR3 sequence is 16 residues long. The germline V gene encodes CDR1 LGHNA and CDR2 YSLEER. Trimming took 1 base from V and 4 from J; bases not matched to a gene: 7.

This clone occurred a few times. This chain uses TRBV7-3 with TRBJ2-5; 10 positions agree with TRBD2. From germline, CDR1 is SGHTA and CDR2 FQGTGA. The ends lost 5 bases at V and 1 base at J; junction bases unmatched: 7. This CDR3 comprises 16 residues. The CDR3 sequence is CASSASGTSVQETQYF. CDR3 in DNA: TGTGCCAGCAGCGCGTCCGGGACTAGCGTCCAAGAGACCCAGTACTTC.

The chain combines TRBV28 with TRBJ2-2; weak D call: TRBD2 (7 bases). CDR1 is MDHEN and CDR2 is SYDVKM in the germline V gene. This CDR3 has 15 residues. Trimming took off 3 bases at V and 5 bases at J, with 13 bases between the two ends. CDR3 DNA sequence: TGTGCCAGCAGTTTGGGGGGGGCGGAAACCGGGGAGCTGTTTTTT. Amino acid sequence: CASSLGGAETGELFF.

This clone occurred a few times. The J gene is TRBJ1-6, the V gene TRBV6-5; 7 bases match TRBD1. This CDR3 is built from 16 residues. Looked up from germline, CDR1 is MNHEY and CDR2 is SVGAGI. With 0 bases clipped from V and 10 bases from J, the junction kept 9 bases outside the gene matches. The CDR3 region is CASSYSGTVRGSPLHF. In nucleotides, the CDR3 is TGTGCCAGCAGTTACTCGGGCACGGTCAGGGGGTCACCCCTCCACTTT.

Many counts were recorded for this clone. The chain employs TRBV10-2 and TRBJ1-2; D is possibly TRBD1 (6 bases). This CDR3 contains 14 residues. V gave up 6 bases and J gave up 1 base, with 12 bases separating them. The germline V gene encodes CDR1 WSHSY and CDR2 SAAADI. As DNA, the CDR3 is TGCGCCAGCAGAATGGACAGTGATAACTATGGCTACACCTTC. Its protein is CASRMDSDNYGYTF.

In its sample, this clone was seen many times. CDR3 DNA sequence: TGTGCCAGCAGACCCGGGAGAGAAAACGCGAACACCGGGGAGCTGTTTTTT. Translation: CASRPGRENANTGELFF. J is TRBJ2-2 and V is TRBV28, with a tentative D call TRBD2 (6 bases). Per germline, CDR1 MDHEN and CDR2 SYDVKM. This CDR3 is built from 17 residues. Deletions cut 6 bases from V and 0 bases from J, with 17 bases between.

The chain uses TRBV18 and TRBJ2-2, with TRBD2 as a possible D gene (5 bases). Germline V gene lookup returns CDR1 KGHSH and CDR2 LQKENI. This CDR3 has 15 residues. V lost 1 base, J lost 4 bases, and 10 bases lay in between. In DNA form, the CDR3 reads TGTGCCAGCTCACCACGAGAAGGGAGCACCGGGGAGCTGTTTTTT. Its translation is CASSPREGSTGELFF.

The sample holds many counts of this clone. The rearrangement links TRBV5-1 to TRBJ2-1; TRBD1 aligns across 11 bases. CDR3 length equals 15 residues. V dropped 5 bases and J dropped 10; count of bases not matched to a gene: 11. Germline CDR1 SGHRS, CDR2 YFSETQ. This CDR3 reads CASSDGTGGLAEQFF. Written as DNA, the CDR3 is TGCGCCAGCAGTGACGGGACAGGGGGTCTGGCGGAGCAGTTCTTC.

This clone appeared many times. The rearrangement joins TRBV5-8 to TRBJ1-5, with a tentative D call TRBD1 (5 bases). Trimming left V 1 base short and J 4 bases short, with 6 bases between. The CDR3 contains 13 residues. From germline, CDR1 is SGHTS and CDR2 YDEGEE. DNA for the CDR3: TGTGCCAGCAGCTTGCGGGGGAATCAGCCCCAGCATTTT. Protein sequence: CASSLRGNQPQHF.

Many counts were recorded for this clone. V usage is TRBV4-2 and J usage is TRBJ2-7; 10 nucleotides match TRBD1. CDR1 is LGHNA and CDR2 is YNFKEQ in the germline V gene. The CDR3 has 17 amino acids. Trimming cost V 0 bases and J 1 base; bases outside gene matches: 6. The CDR3 DNA reads as TGTGCCAGCAGCCAAGATCCGACAGGGGGCTGGTCCTACGAGCAGTACTTC. Amino acid sequence: CASSQDPTGGWSYEQYF.

This clone was observed at least ten times. The chain joins TRBV7-3 to TRBJ2-7; TRBD2 might be the D (6 bases). The CDR3 is 16 amino acids. Germline-derived CDR1 and CDR2 are SGHTA and FQGTGA. The V and J ends lost 5 bases and 2 bases respectively, with 19 bases between them. The CDR3 DNA follows: TGTGCCAGCAGCCCCTTCGGGGGACCCGGGACCTACGAGCAGTACTTC. This gives the protein CASSPFGGPGTYEQYF.

CDR3 bases: TGTGCCAGCAATCCCTCAGGGGGAGCAGATACGCAGTATTTT. This translates into CASNPSGGADTQYF. The chain couples TRBV27 to TRBJ2-3, with 7 bases aligning to TRBD1. CDR3 size: 14 residues. In germline, CDR1 is MNHEY, CDR2 SMNVEV (reference sequence). Germline trimming cut 7 bases from V and 4 bases from J; bases unmatched to any gene: 8.

The chain is built from TRBV6-5 and TRBJ2-1; the D gene is possibly TRBD1 (5 bases). CDR1 is MNHEY and CDR2 is SVGAGI in the germline V gene. CDR3 length: 13 residues. Deletions cut 2 bases from V and 7 bases from J, with 9 bases between. DNA for the CDR3: TGTGCCAGCAGTTACGGGGCCGGGAATGAGCAGTTCTTC. As protein: CASSYGAGNEQFF.

This clone occurred many times. The genes are TRBV19 and TRBJ2-5; TRBD1 is a possible D gene (5 bases). The V end was cut by 3 bases, the J end by 7 bases, with 18 bases between. Germline assignment: CDR1 LNHDA and CDR2 SQIVND (reference sequence). The CDR3 consists of 15 residues. The chain's CDR3 is CASSILLVQGVTQYF. As DNA, the CDR3 is TGTGCCAGTAGTATCTTGCTTGTGCAGGGTGTGACCCAGTACTTC.

This clone was detected many times. The chain is built from TRBV7-3 and TRBJ2-1, with 10 bases identical to TRBD1. Trimming at V came to 3 bases and at J to 4 bases, leaving 3 bases not matched to a gene. CDR3 length: 15 residues. Per germline, CDR1 SGHTA and CDR2 FQGTGA. The DNA for the CDR3 is TGTGCCAGCAGCTTGGACAGGGGGGGTTACAATGAGCAGTTCTTC. Residues: CASSLDRGGYNEQFF.

This clone was observed many times. V gene TRBV6-6 combines with J gene TRBJ1-6; D perhaps matches TRBD1 (5 bases). Trimming shortened V by 4 bases and J by 2 bases, and 9 bases separated the two germline ends. The CDR3 runs to 15 residues. CDR1 is MNHNY, CDR2 SVGAGI, per germline (reference sequence). CDR3: CASSSRVAYNSPLHF. CDR3 DNA: TGTGCCAGCAGTTCCAGGGTAGCCTATAATTCACCCCTCCACTTT.

The chain uses TRBV18 and TRBJ2-1; 9 bases are a match to TRBD2. From germline, CDR1 is KGHSH and CDR2 LQKENI. The length of the CDR3 is 15 residues. The J segment lost 7 bases and the V segment lost 3 bases, leaving 7 bases of the junction unmatched. This CDR3 is CASSPRGGRGNEQFF. As DNA, the CDR3 is TGTGCCAGCTCACCGCGGGGGGGCCGTGGGAATGAGCAGTTCTTC.